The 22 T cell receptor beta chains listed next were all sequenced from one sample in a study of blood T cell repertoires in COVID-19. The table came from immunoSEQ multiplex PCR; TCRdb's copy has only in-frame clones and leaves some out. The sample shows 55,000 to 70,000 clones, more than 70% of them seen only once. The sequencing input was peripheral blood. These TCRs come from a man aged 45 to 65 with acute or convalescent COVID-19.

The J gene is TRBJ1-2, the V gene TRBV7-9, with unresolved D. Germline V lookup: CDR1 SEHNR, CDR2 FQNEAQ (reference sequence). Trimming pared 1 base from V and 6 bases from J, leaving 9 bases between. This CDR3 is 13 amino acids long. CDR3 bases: TGTGCCAGCAGCTTAGTTCGAGATGATGGCTACACCTTC. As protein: CASSLVRDDGYTF.

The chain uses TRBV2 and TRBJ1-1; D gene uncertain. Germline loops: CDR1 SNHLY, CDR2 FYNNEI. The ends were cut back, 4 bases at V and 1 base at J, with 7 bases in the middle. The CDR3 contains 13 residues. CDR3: CASSVHRNTEAFF. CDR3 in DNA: TGTGCCAGCAGTGTCCACAGGAACACTGAAGCTTTCTTT.

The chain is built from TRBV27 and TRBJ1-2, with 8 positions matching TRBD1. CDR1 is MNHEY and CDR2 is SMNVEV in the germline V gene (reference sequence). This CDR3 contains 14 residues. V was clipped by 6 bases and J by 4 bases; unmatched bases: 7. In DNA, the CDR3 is TGTGCCAGCAGCAGATCGGACAGGGCCTATGGCTACACCTTC. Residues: CASSRSDRAYGYTF.

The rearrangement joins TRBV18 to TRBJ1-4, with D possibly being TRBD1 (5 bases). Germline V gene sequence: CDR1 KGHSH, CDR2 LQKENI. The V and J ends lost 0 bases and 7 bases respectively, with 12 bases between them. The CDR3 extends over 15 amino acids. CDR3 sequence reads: CASSPPLQAFEKLFF. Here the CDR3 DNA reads TGTGCCAGCTCACCACCGTTACAGGCATTTGAAAAACTGTTTTTT.

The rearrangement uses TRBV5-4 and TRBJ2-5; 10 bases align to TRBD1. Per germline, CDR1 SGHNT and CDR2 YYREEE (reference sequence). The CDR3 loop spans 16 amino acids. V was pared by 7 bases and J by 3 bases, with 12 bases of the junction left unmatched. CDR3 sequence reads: CASGNRDRGFEETQYF. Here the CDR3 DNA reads TGTGCCAGCGGAAACCGGGACAGGGGTTTTGAAGAGACCCAGTACTTC.

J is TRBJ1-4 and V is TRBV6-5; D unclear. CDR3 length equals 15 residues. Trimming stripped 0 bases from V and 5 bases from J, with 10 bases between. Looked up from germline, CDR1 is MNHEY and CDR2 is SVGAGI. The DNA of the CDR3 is TGTGCCAGCAGTTACTCGTGGCGGAAAAATGAAAAACTGTTTTTT. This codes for CASSYSWRKNEKLFF.

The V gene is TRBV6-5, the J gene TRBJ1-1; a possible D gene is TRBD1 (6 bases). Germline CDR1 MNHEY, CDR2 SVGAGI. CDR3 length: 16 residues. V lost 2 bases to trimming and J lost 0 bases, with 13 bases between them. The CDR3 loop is CASSYHGTPMNTEAFF. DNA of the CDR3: TGTGCCAGCAGTTACCACGGGACACCAATGAACACTGAAGCTTTCTTT.

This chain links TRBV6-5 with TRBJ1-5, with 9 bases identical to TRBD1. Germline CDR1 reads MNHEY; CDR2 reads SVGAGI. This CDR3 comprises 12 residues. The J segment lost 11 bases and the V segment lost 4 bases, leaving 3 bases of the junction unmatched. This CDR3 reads CASSSDRGTQHF. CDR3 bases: TGTGCCAGCAGTTCGGACAGGGGAACCCAGCATTTT.

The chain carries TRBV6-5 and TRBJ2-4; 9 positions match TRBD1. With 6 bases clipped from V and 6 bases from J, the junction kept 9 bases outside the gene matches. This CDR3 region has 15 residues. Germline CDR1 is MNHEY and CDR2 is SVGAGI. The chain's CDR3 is CASRTGTGIRNIQYF. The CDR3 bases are TGTGCCAGCAGGACCGGGACAGGGATTCGAAACATTCAGTACTTC.

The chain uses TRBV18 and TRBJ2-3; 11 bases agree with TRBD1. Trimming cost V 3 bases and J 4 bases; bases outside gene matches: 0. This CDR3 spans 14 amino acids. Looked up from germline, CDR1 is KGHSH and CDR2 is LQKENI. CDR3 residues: CASSPGQGADTQYF. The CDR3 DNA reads TGTGCCAGCTCACCGGGACAGGGGGCAGATACGCAGTATTTT.

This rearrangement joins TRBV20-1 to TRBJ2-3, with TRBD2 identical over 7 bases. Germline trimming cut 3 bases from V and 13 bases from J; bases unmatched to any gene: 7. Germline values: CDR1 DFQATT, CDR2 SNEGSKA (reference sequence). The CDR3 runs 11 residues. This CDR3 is CSASREATKYF. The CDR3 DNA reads TGCAGTGCTAGCCGGGAGGCCACAAAGTATTTT.

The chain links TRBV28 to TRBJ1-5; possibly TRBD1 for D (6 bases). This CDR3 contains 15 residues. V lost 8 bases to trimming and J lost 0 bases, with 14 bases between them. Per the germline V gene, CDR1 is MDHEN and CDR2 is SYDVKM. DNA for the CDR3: TGTGCCAGCGACGAGGGGGGGGCTAGCAATCAGCCCCAGCATTTT. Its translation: CASDEGGASNQPQHF.

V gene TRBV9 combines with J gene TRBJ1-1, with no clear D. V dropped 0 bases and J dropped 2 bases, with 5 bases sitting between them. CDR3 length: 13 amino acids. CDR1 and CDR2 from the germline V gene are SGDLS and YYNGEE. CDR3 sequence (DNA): TGTGCCAGCAGCGTAGGAACAAACACTGAAGCTTTCTTT. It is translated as CASSVGTNTEAFF.

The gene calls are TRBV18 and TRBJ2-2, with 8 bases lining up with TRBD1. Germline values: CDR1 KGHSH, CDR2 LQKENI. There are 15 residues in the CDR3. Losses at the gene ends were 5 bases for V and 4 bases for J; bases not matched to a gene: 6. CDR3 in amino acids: CASSGQGQVTGELFF. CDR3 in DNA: TGTGCCAGCTCAGGCCAGGGACAGGTCACCGGGGAGCTGTTTTTT.

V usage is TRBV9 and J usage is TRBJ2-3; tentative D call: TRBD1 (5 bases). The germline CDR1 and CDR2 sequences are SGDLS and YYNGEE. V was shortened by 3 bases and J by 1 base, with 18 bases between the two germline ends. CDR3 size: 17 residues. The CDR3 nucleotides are TGTGCCAGCAGCGCCGCGGACATTCCCAAGGGCACAGATACGCAGTATTTT. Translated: CASSAADIPKGTDTQYF.

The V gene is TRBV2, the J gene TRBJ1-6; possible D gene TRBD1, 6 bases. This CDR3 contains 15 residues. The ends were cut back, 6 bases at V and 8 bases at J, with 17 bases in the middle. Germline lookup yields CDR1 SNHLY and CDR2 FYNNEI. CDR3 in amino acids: CASRGSRDTYSPLHF. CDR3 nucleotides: TGTGCCAGCAGGGGCTCCCGGGACACCTATTCACCCCTCCACTTT.

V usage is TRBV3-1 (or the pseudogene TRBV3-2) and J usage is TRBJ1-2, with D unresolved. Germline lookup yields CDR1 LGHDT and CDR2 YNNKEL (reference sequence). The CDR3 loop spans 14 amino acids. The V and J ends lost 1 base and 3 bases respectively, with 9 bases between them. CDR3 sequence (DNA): TGTGCCAGCAGCCAAGGGGCAGCCCACTATGGCTACACCTTC. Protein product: CASSQGAAHYGYTF.

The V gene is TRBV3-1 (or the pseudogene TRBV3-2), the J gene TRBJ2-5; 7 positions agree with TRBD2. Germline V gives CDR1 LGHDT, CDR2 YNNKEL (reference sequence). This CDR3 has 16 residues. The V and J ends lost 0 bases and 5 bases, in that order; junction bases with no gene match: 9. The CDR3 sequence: CASSQEWRESWETQYF. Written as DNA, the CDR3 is TGTGCCAGCAGCCAAGAATGGCGGGAGTCTTGGGAGACCCAGTACTTC.

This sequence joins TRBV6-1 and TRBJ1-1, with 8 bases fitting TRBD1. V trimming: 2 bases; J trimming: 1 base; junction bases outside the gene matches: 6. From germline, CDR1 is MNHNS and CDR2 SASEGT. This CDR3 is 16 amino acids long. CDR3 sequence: CASSESPGTGNTEAFF. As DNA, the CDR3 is TGTGCCAGCAGTGAAAGTCCCGGGACAGGGAACACTGAAGCTTTCTTT.

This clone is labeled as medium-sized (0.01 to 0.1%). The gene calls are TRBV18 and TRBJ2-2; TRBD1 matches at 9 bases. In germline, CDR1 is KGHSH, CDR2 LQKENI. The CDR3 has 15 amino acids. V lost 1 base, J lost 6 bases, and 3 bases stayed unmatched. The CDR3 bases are TGTGCCAGCTCACCACTGGGACAGGGTTCCGGGGAGCTGTTTTTT. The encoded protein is CASSPLGQGSGELFF.

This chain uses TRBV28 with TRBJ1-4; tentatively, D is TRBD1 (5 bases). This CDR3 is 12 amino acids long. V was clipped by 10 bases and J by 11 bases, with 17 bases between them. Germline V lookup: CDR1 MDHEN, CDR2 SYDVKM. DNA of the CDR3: TGTGCCACCGGGGGATTCGGAGGGAAACTGTTTTTT. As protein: CATGGFGGKLFF.

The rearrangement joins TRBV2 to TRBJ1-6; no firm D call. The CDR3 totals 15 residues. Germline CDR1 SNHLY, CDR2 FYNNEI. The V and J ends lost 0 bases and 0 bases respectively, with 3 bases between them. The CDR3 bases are TGTGCCAGCAGTGAAGCTAGCTCCTATAATTCACCCCTCCACTTT. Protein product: CASSEASSYNSPLHF.